The T cell receptor beta chain described here comes from a study of cytomegalovirus exposure and HLA in healthy donors. Trimming cost V 5 bases and J 0 bases; bases outside gene matches: 18. The CDR3 consists of 20 residues. Germline V CDR1 and CDR2: LNHNV, YYDKDF (reference sequence). Assay: immunoSEQ multiplex PCR; the TCRdb copy retains only in-frame clones and omits some. Among some 260,000 clones listed, roughly 87% were seen once. The specimen was PBMCs. V usage is TRBV15 and J usage is TRBJ2-1; 8 bases align to TRBD2. This TCR was sampled from a man between 18 and 35 years old in good health and CMV-seropositive. Here the CDR3 DNA reads TGTGCCACCAGCCCACGTGGCGCTAGCGGGCGACAAAGCTCCTACAATGAGCAGTTCTTC. Residues: CATSPRGASGRQSSYNEQFF.